This T cell receptor beta chain was profiled in a study of blood T cell repertoires in COVID-19. Study context: Both acute and convalescent COVID-19 samples were obtained from the United States, Italy and Spain.

The CDR3 is made up of 14 amino acids. Germline assignment: CDR1 MNHEY and CDR2 SVGAGI. V shed 5 bases, J shed 10 bases, and the junction held 13 bases outside the gene matches. The table came from immunoSEQ multiplex PCR; TCRdb's copy has only in-frame clones and leaves some out. The sample includes about 310,000 clones, around 87% seen only once; the top ten take 1% to 1.5%. This clonotype was sampled from a man aged 65-85 years with acute or convalescent COVID-19. The sequencing sample was made of peripheral blood. V and J are TRBV6-5 and TRBJ1-2, with 7 bases fitting TRBD1. The chain's CDR3 is CASSPEQGRGLYTF. The CDR3, as DNA: TGTGCCAGCAGTCCGGAACAGGGGCGCGGACTCTACACCTTC.